This paragraph covers one T cell receptor beta chain sequence. The CDR3 covers 13 residues. Germline-derived CDR1 and CDR2 are SGHRS and YFSETQ. V lost 0 bases to trimming and J lost 12 bases, with 16 bases between them. The sample is drawn from a study of blood T cell repertoires in COVID-19. Measured with immunoSEQ multiplex PCR; TCRdb has only the in-frame clones, and not every one. The sample contains 88,000 or so clones, around 88% of which appear only once. The TCR comes from a man in his sixties with acute or convalescent COVID-19. The gene calls are TRBV5-1 and TRBJ2-7, with D possibly TRBD1 on 6 matching bases. Input material: peripheral blood. CDR3 coding DNA: TGCGCCAGCAGCTTGGACGCAGGGGCGCCCCCGTACTTC. Translated, it gives CASSLDAGAPPYF.